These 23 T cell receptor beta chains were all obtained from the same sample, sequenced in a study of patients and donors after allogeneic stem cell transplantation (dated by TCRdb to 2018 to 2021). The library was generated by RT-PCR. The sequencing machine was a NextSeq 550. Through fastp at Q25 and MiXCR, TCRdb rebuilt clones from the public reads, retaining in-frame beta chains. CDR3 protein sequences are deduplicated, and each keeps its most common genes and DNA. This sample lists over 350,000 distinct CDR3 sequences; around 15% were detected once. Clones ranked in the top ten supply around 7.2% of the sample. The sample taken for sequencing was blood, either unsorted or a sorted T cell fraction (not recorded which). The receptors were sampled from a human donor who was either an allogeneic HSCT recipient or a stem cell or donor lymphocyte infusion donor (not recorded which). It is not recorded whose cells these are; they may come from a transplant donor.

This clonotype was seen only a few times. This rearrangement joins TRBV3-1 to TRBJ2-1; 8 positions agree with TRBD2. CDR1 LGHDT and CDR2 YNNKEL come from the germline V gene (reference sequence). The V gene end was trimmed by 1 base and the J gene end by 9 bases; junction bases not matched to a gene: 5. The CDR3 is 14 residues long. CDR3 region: CASSQGLAKGEQFF. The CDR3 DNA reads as TGTGCCAGCAGCCAAGGACTAGCGAAAGGTGAGCAGTTCTTC.

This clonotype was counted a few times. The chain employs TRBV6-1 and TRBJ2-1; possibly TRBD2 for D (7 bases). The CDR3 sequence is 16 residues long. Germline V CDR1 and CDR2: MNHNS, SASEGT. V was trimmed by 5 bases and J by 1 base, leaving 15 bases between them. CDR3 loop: CASSSRGAASYNEQFF. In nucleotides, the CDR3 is TGTGCCAGCAGTAGTCGGGGGGCGGCTTCCTACAATGAGCAGTTCTTC.

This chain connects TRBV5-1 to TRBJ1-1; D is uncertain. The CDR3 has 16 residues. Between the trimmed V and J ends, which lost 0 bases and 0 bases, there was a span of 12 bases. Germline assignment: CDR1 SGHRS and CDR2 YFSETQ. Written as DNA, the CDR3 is TGCGCCAGCAGCTTGGGCCATTTAGGGATGAACACTGAAGCTTTCTTT. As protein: CASSLGHLGMNTEAFF.

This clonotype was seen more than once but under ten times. The CDR3 is CASSSPGQGTFNSPLHF. As DNA, the CDR3 is TGTGCCAGCAGTTCACCAGGACAGGGCACCTTTAATTCACCCCTCCACTTT. The rearrangement uses TRBV7-9 and TRBJ1-6; 8 bases line up with TRBD1. This CDR3 contains 17 residues. Trimming at V came to 6 bases and at J to 6 bases, leaving 13 bases not matched to a gene. Germline CDR1 SEHNR, CDR2 FQNEAQ (reference sequence).

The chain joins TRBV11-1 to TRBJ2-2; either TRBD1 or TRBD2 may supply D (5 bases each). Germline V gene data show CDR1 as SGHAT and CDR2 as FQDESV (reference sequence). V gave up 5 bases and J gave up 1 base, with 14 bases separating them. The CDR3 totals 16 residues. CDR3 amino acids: CASSRVGALNTGELFF. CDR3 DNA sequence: TGTGCCAGCAGCCGAGTCGGGGCCTTGAACACCGGGGAGCTGTTTTTT.

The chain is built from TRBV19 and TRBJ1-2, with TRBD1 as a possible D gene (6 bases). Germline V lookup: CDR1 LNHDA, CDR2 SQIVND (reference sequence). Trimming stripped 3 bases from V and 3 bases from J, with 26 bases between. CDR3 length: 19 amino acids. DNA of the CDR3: TGTGCCAGTAGTATTCCGAGCCCACCCGGACAGCGAAGAGACTATGGCTACACCTTC. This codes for CASSIPSPPGQRRDYGYTF.

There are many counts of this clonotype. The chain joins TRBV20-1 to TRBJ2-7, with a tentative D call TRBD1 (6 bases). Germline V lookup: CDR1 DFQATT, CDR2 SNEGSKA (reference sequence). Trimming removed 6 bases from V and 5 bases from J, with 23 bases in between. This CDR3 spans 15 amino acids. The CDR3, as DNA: TGCAGTGCCGGAACCTCAGGGGCAGGGTGGGACGAGCAGTACTTC. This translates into CSAGTSGAGWDEQYF.

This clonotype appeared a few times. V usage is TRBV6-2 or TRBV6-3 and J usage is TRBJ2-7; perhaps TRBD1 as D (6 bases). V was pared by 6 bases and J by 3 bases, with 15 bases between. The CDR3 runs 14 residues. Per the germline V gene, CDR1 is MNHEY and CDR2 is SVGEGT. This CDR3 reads CASRETDSGYEQYF. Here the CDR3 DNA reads TGTGCCAGCAGGGAAACGGACAGCGGCTACGAGCAGTACTTC.

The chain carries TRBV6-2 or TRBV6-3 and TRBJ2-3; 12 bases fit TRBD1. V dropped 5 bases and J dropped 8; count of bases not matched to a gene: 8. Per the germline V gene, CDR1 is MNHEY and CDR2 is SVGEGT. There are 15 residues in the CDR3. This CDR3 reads CASSVGTGGVGTQYF. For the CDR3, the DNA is TGTGCCAGCAGTGTGGGGACAGGGGGCGTCGGTACGCAGTATTTT.

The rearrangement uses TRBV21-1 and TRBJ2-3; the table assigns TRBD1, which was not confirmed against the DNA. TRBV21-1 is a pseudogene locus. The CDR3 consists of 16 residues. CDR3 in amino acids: CASSPLRGYSTDTQYF. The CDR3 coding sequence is TGTGCCAGCAGCCCCTTACGGGGGTATAGCACAGATACGCAGTATTTT.

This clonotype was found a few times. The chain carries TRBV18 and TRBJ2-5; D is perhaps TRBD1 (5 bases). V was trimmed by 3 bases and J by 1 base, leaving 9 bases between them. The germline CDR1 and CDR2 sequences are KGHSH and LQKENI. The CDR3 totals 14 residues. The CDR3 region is CASSPRQLQETQYF. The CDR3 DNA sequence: TGTGCCAGCTCACCCCGACAGCTCCAAGAGACCCAGTACTTC.

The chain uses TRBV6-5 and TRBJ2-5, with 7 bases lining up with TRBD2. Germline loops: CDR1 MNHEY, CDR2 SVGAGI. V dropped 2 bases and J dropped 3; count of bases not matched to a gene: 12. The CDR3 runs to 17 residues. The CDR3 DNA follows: TGTGCCAGCAGTTACCAGCCTCCGGGGGGTCCTGAAGAGACCCAGTACTTC. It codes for CASSYQPPGGPEETQYF.

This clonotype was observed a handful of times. CDR3 DNA sequence: TGTGCCAGCAGGGAGGGCAAAGGGGCGAATCAGAACACTGAAGCTTTCTTT. Its protein is CASREGKGANQNTEAFF. The chain has TRBV2 and TRBJ1-1; D possibly corresponds to TRBD1 (5 bases). The germline V gene has CDR1 SNHLY and CDR2 FYNNEI. The CDR3 is 17 amino acids. V was clipped by 6 bases and J by 1 base, with 21 bases between them.

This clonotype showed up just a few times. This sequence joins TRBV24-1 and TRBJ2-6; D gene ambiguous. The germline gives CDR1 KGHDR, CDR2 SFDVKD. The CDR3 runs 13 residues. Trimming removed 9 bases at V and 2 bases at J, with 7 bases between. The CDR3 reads CATEPAGANVLTF. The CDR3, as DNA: TGTGCCACCGAACCCGCTGGGGCCAACGTCCTGACTTTC.

The CDR3 DNA reads as TGTGCCAGCAGTTACTCAGGGGGATCTAACTATGGCTACACCTTC. This translates into CASSYSGGSNYGYTF. This chain links TRBV6-5 with TRBJ1-2, with D possibly TRBD1 on 6 matching bases. The CDR3 has 15 amino acids. V lost 0 bases and J lost 0, with 8 bases in between. Looked up from germline, CDR1 is MNHEY and CDR2 is SVGAGI.

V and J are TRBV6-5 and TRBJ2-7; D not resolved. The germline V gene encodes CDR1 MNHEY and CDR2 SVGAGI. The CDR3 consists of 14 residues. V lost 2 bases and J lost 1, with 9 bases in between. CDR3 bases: TGTGCCAGCAGTTACGACGGCAGTTCCTACGAGCAGTACTTC. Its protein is CASSYDGSSYEQYF.

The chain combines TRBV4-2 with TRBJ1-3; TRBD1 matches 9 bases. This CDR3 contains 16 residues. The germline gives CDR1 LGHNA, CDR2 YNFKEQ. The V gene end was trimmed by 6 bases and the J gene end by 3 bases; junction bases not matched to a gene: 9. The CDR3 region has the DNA TGTGCCAGCAGTTCCGCCGGGACAGGGAGTGGAAACACCATATATTTT. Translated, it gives CASSSAGTGSGNTIYF.

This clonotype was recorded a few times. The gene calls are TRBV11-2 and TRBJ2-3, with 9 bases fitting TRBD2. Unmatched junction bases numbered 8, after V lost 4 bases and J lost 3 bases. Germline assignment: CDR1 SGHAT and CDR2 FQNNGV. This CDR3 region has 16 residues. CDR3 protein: CASSSYGLAGTDTQYF. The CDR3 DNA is TGTGCCAGCAGCTCCTATGGGCTAGCGGGGACAGATACGCAGTATTTT.

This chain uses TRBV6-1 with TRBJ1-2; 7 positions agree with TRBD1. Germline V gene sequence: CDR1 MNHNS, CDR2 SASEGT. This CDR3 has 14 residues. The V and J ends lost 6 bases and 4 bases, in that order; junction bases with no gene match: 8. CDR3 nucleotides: TGTGCCAGCAGCCTCAGGGGGGCGAGCTATGGCTACACCTTC. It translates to CASSLRGASYGYTF.

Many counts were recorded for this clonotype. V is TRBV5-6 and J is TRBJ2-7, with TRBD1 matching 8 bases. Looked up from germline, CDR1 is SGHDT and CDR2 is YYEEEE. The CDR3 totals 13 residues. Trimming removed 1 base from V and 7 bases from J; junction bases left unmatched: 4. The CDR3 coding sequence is TGTGCCAGCAGCTTGTGGCACAGGGGGGAGCAGTACTTC. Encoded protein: CASSLWHRGEQYF.

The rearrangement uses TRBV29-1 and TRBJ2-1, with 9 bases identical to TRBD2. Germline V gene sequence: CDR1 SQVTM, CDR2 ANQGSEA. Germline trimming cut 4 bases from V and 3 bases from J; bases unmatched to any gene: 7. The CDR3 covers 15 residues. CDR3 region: CSVAMAGGFYNEQFF. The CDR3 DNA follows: TGCAGCGTTGCTATGGCGGGGGGGTTCTACAATGAGCAGTTCTTC.

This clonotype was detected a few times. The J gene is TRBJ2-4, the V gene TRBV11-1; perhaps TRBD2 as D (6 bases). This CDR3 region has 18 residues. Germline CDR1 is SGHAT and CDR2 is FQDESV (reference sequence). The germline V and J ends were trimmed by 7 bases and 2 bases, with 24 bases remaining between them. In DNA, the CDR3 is TGTGCCAGCACCCATGAAGGGGCGGGACCTACGACCAAAAACATTCAGTACTTC. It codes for CASTHEGAGPTTKNIQYF.

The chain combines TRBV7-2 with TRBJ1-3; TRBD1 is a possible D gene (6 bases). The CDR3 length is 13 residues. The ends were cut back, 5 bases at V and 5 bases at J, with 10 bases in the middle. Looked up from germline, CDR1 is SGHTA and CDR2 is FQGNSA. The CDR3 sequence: CASSQGQRNTIYF. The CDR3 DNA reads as TGTGCCAGCAGCCAAGGACAGCGAAACACCATATATTTT.